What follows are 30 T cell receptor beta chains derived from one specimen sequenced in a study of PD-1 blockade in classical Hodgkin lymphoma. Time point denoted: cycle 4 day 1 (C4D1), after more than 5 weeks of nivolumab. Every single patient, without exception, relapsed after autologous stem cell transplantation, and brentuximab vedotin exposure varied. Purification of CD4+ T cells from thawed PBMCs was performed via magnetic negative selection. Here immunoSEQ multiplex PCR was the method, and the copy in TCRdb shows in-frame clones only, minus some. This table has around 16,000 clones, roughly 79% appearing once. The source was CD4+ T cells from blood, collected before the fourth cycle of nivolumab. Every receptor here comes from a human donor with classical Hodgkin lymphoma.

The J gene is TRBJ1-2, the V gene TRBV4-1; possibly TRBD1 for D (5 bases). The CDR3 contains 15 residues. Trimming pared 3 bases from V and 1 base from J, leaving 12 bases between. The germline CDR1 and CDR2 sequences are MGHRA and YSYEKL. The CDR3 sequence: CASSHRQGGNYGYTF. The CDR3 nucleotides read TGCGCCAGCAGCCACCGGCAGGGCGGTAACTATGGCTACACCTTC.

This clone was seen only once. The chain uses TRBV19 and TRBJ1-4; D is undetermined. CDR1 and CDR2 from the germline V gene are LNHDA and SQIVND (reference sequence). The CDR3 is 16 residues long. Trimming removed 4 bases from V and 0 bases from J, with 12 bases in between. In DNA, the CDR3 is TGTGCCAGTAGTAATTGGGGTTTTGCAACTAATGAAAAACTGTTTTTT. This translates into CASSNWGFATNEKLFF.

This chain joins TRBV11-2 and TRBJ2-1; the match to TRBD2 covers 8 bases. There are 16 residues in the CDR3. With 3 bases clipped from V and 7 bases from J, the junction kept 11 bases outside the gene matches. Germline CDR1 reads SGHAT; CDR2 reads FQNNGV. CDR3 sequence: CASSLNRKIAGNEQFF. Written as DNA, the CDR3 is TGTGCCAGCAGCTTGAACAGAAAAATAGCGGGAAATGAGCAGTTCTTC. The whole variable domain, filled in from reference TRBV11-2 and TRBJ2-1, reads EAGVAQSPRYKIIEKRQSVAFWCNPISGHATLYWYQQILGQGPKLLIQFQNNGVVDDSQLPKDRFSAERLKGVDSTLKIQPAKLEDSAVYLCASSLNRKIAGNEQFFGPGTRLTVL.

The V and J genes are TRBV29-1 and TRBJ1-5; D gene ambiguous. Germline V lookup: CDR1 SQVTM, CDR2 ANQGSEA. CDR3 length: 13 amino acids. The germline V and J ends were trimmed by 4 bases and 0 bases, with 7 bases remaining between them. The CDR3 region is CSVVEDSNQPQHF. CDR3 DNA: TGCAGCGTTGTTGAGGATAGCAATCAGCCCCAGCATTTT.

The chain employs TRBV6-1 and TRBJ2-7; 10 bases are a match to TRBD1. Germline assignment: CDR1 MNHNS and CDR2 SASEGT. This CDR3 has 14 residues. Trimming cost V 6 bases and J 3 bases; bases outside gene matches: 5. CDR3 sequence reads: CASRQGTGVYEQYF. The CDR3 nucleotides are TGTGCCAGCAGGCAGGGGACAGGGGTCTACGAGCAGTACTTC.

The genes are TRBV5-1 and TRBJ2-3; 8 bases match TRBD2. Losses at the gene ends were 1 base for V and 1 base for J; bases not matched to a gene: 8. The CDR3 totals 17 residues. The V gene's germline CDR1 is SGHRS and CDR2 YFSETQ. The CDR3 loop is CASSLPAGVGGTDTQYF. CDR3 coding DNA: TGCGCCAGCAGCTTGCCAGCGGGAGTTGGGGGCACAGATACGCAGTATTTT.

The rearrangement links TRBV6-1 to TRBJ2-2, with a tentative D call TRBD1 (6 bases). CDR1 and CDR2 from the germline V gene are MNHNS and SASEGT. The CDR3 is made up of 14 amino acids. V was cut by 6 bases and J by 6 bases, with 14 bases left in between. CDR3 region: CASRIVQGPGELFF. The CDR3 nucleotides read TGTGCCAGCAGGATTGTACAGGGCCCCGGGGAGCTGTTTTTT.

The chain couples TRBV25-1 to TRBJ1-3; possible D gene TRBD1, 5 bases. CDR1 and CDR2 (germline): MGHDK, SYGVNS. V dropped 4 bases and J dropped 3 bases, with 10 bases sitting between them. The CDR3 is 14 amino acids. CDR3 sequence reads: CASSARQFGNTIYF. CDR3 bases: TGTGCCAGCAGTGCTAGACAGTTTGGAAACACCATATATTTT.

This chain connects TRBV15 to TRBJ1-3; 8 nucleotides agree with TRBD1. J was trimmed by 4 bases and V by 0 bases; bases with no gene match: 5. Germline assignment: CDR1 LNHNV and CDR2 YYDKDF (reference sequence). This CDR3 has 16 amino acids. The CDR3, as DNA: TGTGCCACCAGCAGAGATCCTGGGACAGGCGGAAACACCATATATTTT. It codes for CATSRDPGTGGNTIYF.

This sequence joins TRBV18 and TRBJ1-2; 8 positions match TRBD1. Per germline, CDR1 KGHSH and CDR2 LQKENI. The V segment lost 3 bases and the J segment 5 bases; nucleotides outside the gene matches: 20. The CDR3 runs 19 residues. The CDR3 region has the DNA TGTGCCAGCTCACCCACATCGAGGACAGGGCCCCAGGAGAGTTATGGCTACACCTTC. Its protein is CASSPTSRTGPQESYGYTF.

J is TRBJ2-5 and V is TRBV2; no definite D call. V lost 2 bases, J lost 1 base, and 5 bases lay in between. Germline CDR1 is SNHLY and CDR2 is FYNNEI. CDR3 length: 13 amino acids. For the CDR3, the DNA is TGTGCCAGCAGTGAAATAGGCCAAGAGACCCAGTACTTC. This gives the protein CASSEIGQETQYF.

In DNA, the CDR3 is TGCAGTGCTAGAGATGGAAGGGGGCAGTACTTC. Translated: CSARDGRGQYF. V and J are TRBV20-1 and TRBJ2-7, with a possible D match to TRBD1 (5 bases). There are 11 residues in the CDR3. Germline lookup yields CDR1 DFQATT and CDR2 SNEGSKA (reference sequence). V lost 0 bases, J lost 9 bases, and 9 bases lay in between.

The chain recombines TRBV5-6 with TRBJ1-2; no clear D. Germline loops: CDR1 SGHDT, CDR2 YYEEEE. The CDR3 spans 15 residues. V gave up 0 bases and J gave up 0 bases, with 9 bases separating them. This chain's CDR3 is CASSLAGRANYGYTF. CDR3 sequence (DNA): TGTGCCAGCAGCTTGGCAGGAAGAGCTAACTATGGCTACACCTTC.

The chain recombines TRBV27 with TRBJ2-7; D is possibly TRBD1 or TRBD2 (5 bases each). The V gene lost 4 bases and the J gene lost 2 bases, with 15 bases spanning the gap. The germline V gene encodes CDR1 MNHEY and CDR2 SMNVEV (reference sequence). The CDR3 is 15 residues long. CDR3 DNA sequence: TGTGCCAGCAGTTACGTCCTGGGGGAGCCCTACGAGCAGTACTTC. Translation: CASSYVLGEPYEQYF.

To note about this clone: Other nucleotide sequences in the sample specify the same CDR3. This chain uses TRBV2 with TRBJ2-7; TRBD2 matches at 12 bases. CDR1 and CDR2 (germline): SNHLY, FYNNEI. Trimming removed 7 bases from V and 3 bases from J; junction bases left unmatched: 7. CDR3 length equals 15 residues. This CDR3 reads CASTQTSGSVYEQYF. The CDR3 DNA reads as TGTGCCAGCACCCAGACTAGCGGGAGTGTCTACGAGCAGTACTTC. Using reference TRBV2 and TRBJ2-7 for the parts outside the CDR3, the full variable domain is EPEVTQTPSHQVTQMGQEVILRCVPISNHLYFYWYRQILGQKVEFLVSFYNNEISEKSEIFDDQFSVERPDGSNFTLKIRSTKLEDSAMYFCASTQTSGSVYEQYFGPGTRLTVT.

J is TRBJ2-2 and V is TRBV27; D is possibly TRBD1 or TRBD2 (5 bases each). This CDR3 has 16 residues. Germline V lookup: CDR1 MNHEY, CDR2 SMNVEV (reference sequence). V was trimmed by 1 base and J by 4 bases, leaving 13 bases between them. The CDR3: CASSLLGVPRTGELFF. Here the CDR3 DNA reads TGTGCCAGCAGTTTATTGGGGGTACCACGCACCGGGGAGCTGTTTTTT.

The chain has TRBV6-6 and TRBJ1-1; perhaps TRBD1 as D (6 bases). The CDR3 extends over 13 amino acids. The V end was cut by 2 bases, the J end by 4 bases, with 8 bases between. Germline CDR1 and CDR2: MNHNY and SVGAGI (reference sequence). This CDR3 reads CASSYRGGTEAFF. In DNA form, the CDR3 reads TGTGCCAGCAGTTACCGAGGGGGCACTGAAGCTTTCTTT.

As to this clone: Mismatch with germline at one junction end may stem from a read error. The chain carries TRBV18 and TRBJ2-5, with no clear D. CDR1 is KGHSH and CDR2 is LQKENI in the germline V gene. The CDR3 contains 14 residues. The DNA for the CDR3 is TGTGCCAGCTCAACACCCCGGACGAAGGAGACCCAGTACTTC. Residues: CASSTPRTKETQYF. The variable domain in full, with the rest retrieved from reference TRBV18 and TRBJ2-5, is NAGVMQNPRHLVRRRGQEARLRCSPMKGHSHVYWYRQLPEEGLKFMVYLQKENIIDESGMPKERFSAEFPKEGPSILRIQQVVRGDSAAYFCASSTPRTKETQYFGPGTRLLVL.

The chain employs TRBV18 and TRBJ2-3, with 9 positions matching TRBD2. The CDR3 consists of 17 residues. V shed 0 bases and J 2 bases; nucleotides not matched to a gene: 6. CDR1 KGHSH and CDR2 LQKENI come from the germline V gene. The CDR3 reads CASSPPGSGGNTDTQYF. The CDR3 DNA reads TGTGCCAGCTCACCACCCGGCAGCGGGGGGAACACAGATACGCAGTATTTT.

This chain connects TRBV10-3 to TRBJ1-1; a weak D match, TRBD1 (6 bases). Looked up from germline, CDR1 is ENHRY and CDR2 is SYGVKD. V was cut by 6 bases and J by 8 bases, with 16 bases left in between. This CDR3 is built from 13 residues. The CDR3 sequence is CAIRKDSLSEAFF. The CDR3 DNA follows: TGTGCCATCAGGAAGGACAGCTTGAGCGAAGCTTTCTTT.

The CDR3 sequence: CASSEGGSDTEAFF. The CDR3 DNA reads as TGTGCCAGCAGTGAAGGGGGCAGTGACACTGAAGCTTTCTTT. The chain recombines TRBV6-1 with TRBJ1-1; a weak D match, TRBD1 (5 bases). The CDR3 sequence is 14 residues long. Deletions cut 1 base from V and 3 bases from J, with 9 bases between. Germline-derived CDR1 and CDR2 are MNHNS and SASEGT.

The CDR3 loop is CASSVPRGPNDETQYF. The CDR3 DNA reads as TGCGCCAGCAGCGTTCCTCGGGGGCCCAACGACGAGACCCAGTACTTC. The chain combines TRBV5-1 with TRBJ2-5; D is perhaps TRBD1 or TRBD2 (6 bases each). Trimming cost V 4 bases and J 5 bases, with 21 bases left between them. The V gene's germline CDR1 is SGHRS and CDR2 YFSETQ. CDR3 length equals 16 residues.

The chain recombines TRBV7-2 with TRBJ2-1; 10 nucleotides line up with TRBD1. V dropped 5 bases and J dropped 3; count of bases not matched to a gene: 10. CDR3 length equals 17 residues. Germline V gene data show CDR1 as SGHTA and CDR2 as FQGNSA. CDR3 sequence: CASSQVLGTGVYNEQFF. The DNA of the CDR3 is TGTGCCAGCAGCCAAGTATTGGGGACAGGGGTCTACAATGAGCAGTTCTTC.

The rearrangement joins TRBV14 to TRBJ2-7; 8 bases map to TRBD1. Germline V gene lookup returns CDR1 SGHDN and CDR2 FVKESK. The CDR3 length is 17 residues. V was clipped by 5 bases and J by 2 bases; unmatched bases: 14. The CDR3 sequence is CASSSRQGSEKPYEQYF. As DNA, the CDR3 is TGTGCCAGCAGCTCCAGACAGGGGAGTGAAAAACCCTACGAGCAGTACTTC. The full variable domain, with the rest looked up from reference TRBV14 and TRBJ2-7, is EAGVTQFPSHSVIEKGQTVTLRCDPISGHDNLYWYRRVMGKEIKFLLHFVKESKQDESGMPNNRFLAERTGGTYSTLKVQPAELEDSGVYFCASSSRQGSEKPYEQYFGPGTRLTVT.

The CDR3 region is CASSQVSYNEQFF. The CDR3 nucleotides read TGTGCCAGCAGCCAAGTTTCCTACAATGAGCAGTTCTTC. The chain combines TRBV14 with TRBJ2-1; D gene unclear. This CDR3 is built from 13 residues. V lost 1 base and J 1 base, leaving 2 bases between the germline ends. The germline CDR1 and CDR2 sequences are SGHDN and FVKESK.

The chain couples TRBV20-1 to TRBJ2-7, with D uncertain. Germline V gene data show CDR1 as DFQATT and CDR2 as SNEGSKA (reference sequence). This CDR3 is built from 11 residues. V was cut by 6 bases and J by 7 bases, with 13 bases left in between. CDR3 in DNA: TGCAGTGCCACCTCTGGGCGTGAGCAGTACTTC. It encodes CSATSGREQYF.

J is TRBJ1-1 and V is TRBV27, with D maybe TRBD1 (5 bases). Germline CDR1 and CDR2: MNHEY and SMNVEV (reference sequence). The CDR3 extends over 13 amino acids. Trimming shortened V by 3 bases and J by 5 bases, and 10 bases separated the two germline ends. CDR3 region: CASSFGRETEAFF. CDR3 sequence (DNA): TGTGCCAGCAGTTTCGGCAGGGAGACTGAAGCTTTCTTT.

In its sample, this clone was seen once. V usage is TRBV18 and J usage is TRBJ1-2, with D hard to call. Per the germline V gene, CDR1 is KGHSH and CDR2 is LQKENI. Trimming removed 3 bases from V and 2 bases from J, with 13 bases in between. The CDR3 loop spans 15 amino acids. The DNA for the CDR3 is TGTGCCAGCTCACCCGCCGAGACGGGAAACTATGGCTACACCTTC. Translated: CASSPAETGNYGYTF.

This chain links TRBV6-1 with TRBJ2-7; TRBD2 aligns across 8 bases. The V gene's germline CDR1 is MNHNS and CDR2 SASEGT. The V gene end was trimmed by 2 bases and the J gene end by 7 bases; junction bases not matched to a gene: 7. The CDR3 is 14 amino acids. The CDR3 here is CASSELAGSREQYF. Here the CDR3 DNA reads TGTGCCAGCAGTGAATTAGCGGGGTCCCGGGAGCAGTACTTC.

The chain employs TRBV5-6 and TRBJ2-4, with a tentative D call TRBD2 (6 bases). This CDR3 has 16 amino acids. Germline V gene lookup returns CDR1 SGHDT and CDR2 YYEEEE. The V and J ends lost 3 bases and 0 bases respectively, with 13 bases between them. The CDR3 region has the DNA TGTGCCAGCAGCTCTAATGGAGGGTCAGCCAAAAACATTCAGTACTTC. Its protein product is CASSSNGGSAKNIQYF.